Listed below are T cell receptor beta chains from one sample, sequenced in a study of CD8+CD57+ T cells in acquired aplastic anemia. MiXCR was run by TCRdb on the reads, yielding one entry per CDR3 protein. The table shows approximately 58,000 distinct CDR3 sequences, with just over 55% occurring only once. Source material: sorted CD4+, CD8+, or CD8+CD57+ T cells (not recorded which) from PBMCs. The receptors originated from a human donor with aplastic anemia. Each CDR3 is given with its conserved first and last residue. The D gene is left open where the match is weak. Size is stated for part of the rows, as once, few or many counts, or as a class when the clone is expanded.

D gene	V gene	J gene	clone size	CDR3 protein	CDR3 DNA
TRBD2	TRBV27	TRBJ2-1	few	CASSYTSGGAGEQFF	TGTGCCAGCAGTTATACTAGCGGGGGGGCTGGGGAGCAGTTCTTC
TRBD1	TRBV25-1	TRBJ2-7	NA	CASSDPATGSYEQYF	TGTGCCAGCAGTGACCCAGCGACAGGGTCCTACGAGCAGTACTTC
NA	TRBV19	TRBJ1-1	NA	CASSIDPNTEAFF	TGTGCCAGTAGTATAGATCCGAACACTGAAGCTTTCTTT
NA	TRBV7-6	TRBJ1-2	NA	CASSLAPGANYGYTF	TGTGCCAGCAGCTTAGCGCCGGGGGCGAACTATGGCTACACCTTC
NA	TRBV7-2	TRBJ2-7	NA	CASSASPVEFYEQYF	TGTGCCAGCAGCGCATCTCCCGTTGAATTCTACGAGCAGTACTTC
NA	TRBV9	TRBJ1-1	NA	CASSVAPPTEAFF	TGTGCCAGCAGCGTAGCGCCACCAACTGAAGCTTTCTTT
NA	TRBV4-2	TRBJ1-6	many	CASSQEWANGSPLHF	TGTGCCAGCAGCCAAGAGTGGGCCAATGGTTCACCCCTCCACTTT
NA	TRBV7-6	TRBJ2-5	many	CASSSGFETQYF	TGTGCCAGCAGCTCGGGGTTCGAGACCCAGTACTTC
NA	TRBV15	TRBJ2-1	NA	CATRGSGGLSEQFF	TGTGCCACCAGGGGGTCCGGGGGGCTGAGTGAGCAGTTCTTC
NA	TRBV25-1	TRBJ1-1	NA	CASSVRGPNTEAFF	TGTGCCAGCAGTGTCCGGGGGCCAAACACTGAAGCTTTCTTT
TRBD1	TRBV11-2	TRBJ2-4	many	CASSSPGQSLAKNIQYF	TGTGCCAGCAGCTCACCGGGACAGAGTCTAGCCAAAAACATTCAGTACTTC
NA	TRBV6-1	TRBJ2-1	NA	CASSAGTPTAQQFF	TGTGCCAGCAGTGCCGGGACTCCAACCGCACAGCAGTTCTTC
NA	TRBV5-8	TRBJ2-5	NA	CASSRGGAGKETQYF	TGTGCCAGCAGCCGTGGCGGGGCCGGGAAGGAGACCCAGTACTTC
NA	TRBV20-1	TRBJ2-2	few	CSAKTGNTGELFF	TGCAGTGCTAAAACAGGGAACACCGGGGAGCTGTTTTTT
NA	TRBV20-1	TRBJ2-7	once	CSASRTTSPGQTYEQYF	TGCAGTGCTAGCCGTACAACATCACCGGGACAAACCTACGAGCAGTACTTC
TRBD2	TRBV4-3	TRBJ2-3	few	CASSQDRLAGTTDTQYF	TGCGCCAGCAGCCAAGATAGGCTAGCGGGGACCACAGATACGCAGTATTTT
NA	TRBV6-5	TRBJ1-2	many	CASSPGVGYTF	TGTGCCAGCAGCCCAGGGGTCGGCTACACCTTC
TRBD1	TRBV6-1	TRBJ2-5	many	CASSRDRGVLETQYF	TGTGCCAGCAGCAGGGACAGGGGCGTCTTAGAGACCCAGTACTTC
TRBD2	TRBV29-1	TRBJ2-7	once	CSVEDPRGSYYEQYF	TGCAGCGTTGAAGATCCGCGGGGGTCCTACTACGAGCAGTACTTC
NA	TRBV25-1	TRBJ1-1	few	CASKSEGWNTEAFF	TGTGCAAGCAAATCTGAGGGGTGGAACACTGAAGCTTTCTTT
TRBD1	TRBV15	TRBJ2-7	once	CATSRRDRGSVEQYF	TGTGCCACCAGCAGAAGGGACAGGGGGTCTGTCGAGCAGTACTTC
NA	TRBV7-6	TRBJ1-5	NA	CASSWAVGQPQHF	TGTGCCAGCAGCTGGGCCGTGGGACAGCCCCAGCATTTT
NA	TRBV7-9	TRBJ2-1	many	CASSLGSNEQFF	TGTGCCAGCAGCTTAGGTAGCAATGAGCAGTTCTTC
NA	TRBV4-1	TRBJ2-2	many	CASSQIAGDAGELFF	TGCGCCAGCAGCCAAATCGCAGGGGATGCCGGGGAGCTGTTTTTT
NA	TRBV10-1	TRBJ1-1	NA	CASSEAFF	TGCGCCAGCAGCGAAGCTTTCTTT
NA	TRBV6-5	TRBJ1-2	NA	CASSYSNTGQYGYTF	TGTGCCAGCAGTTACTCGAACACGGGGCAATATGGCTACACCTTC
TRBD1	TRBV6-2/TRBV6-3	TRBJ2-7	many	CASRPGQVQEQYF	TGTGCCAGCAGACCCGGACAGGTACAAGAGCAGTACTTC
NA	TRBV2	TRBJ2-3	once	CASSTGTLYTDTQYF	TGTGCCAGCAGTACCGGGACCCTTTACACAGATACGCAGTATTTT
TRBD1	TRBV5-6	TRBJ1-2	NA	CASSRPPDRGGFHYGYTF	TGTGCCAGCAGCCGACCCCCGGACAGGGGTGGATTTCACTATGGCTACACCTTC
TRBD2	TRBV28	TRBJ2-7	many	CASSFMGGIEQYF	TGTGCCAGCAGTTTCATGGGGGGGATAGAGCAGTACTTC
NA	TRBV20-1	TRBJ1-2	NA	CSASHEGNYGYTF	TGCAGTGCTAGTCATGAAGGCAACTATGGCTACACCTTC
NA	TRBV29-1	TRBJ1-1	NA	CSVRVGGDTEAFF	TGCAGCGTTCGGGTAGGGGGAGACACTGAAGCTTTCTTT
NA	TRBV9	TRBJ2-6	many	CATEGTRDGANVLTF	TGTGCCACTGAAGGAACCCGTGATGGGGCCAACGTCCTGACTTTC
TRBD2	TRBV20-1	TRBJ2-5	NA	CSANGLAGGEETQYF	TGCAGTGCTAACGGACTAGCGGGGGGCGAAGAGACCCAGTACTTC
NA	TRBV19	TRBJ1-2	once	CASTTNYGYTF	TGTGCCAGTACGACCAACTATGGCTACACCTTC
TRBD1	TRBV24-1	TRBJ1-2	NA	CATPTGTDYGYTF	TGTGCCACTCCAACCGGGACAGACTATGGCTACACCTTC
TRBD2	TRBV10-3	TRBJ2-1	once	CAITTSGPTSYNEQFF	TGTGCCATCACGACTAGCGGCCCCACATCCTACAATGAGCAGTTCTTC
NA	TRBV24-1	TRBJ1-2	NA	CATSDLEDATGYTF	TGTGCCACCAGTGATTTGGAGGACGCGACCGGCTACACCTTC
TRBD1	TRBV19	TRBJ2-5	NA	CASSVGTGSLETQYF	TGTGCCAGTAGTGTCGGGACAGGGTCTTTGGAGACCCAGTACTTC
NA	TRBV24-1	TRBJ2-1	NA	CATSGIEQGRRKFF	TGTGCCACCAGTGGGATAGAACAGGGTAGACGGAAGTTCTTC
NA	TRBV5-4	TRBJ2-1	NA	CASSWAGSEQFF	TGTGCCAGCAGCTGGGCAGGGAGTGAGCAGTTCTTC
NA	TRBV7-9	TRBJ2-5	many	CASSPTGEVQETQYF	TGTGCCAGCAGCCCCACAGGGGAGGTTCAAGAGACCCAGTACTTC
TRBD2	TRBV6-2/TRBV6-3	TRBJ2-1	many	CASSSPTSGGTYNEQFF	TGTGCCAGCAGTTCACCGACTAGCGGGGGGACCTACAATGAGCAGTTCTTC
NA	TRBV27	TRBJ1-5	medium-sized	CASSPTSYSNQPQHF	TGTGCCAGCAGCCCGACCTCTTATAGCAATCAGCCCCAGCATTTT
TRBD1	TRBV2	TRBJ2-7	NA	CASRRQGAYEQYF	TGTGCCAGCAGGCGACAGGGGGCCTACGAGCAGTACTTC
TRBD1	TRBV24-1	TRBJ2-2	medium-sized	CATRDRGTGELFF	TGTGCCACCAGGGACAGGGGCACCGGGGAGCTGTTTTTT
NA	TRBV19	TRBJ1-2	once	CASSINRGYGYTF	TGTGCCAGTAGTATAAATCGGGGGTATGGCTACACCTTC
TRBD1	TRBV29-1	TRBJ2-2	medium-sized	CSVRRTGGTGELFF	TGCAGCGTCCGTCGGACAGGGGGCACCGGGGAGCTGTTTTTT
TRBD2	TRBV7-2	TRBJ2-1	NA	CASSSSGGSTYEQFF	TGTGCCAGCAGCTCTAGCGGGGGGTCTACCTACGAGCAGTTCTTC
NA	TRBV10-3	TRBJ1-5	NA	CAIRGENGQPQHF	TGTGCCATCCGGGGGGAAAATGGTCAGCCCCAGCATTTT
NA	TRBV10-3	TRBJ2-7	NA	CAISESGGYEQYF	TGTGCCATCAGTGAGTCAGGGGGGTACGAGCAGTACTTC
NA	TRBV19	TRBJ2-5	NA	CASGQQGGEETQYF	TGTGCCAGTGGTCAACAGGGGGGGGAAGAGACCCAGTACTTC
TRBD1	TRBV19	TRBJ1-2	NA	CASMRPGQTYGYTF	TGTGCCAGTATGAGACCGGGACAGACCTATGGCTACACCTTC
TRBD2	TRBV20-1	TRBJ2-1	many	CSAILSGGPYNEQFF	TGCAGTGCTATACTTAGCGGGGGGCCCTACAATGAGCAGTTCTTC
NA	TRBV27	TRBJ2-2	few	CASSFGQRTGELFF	TGTGCCAGCAGTTTTGGGCAGCGCACCGGGGAGCTGTTTTTT
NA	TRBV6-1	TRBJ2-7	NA	CASSPRTETYEQYF	TGTGCCAGCAGTCCTCGGACAGAGACCTACGAGCAGTACTTC
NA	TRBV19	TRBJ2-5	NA	CASSIGGKAGETQYF	TGTGCCAGTAGTATAGGGGGAAAGGCCGGGGAGACCCAGTACTTC
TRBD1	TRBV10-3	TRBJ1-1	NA	CAIALRGQGEAFF	TGTGCCATCGCCCTCCGGGGACAGGGTGAAGCTTTCTTT
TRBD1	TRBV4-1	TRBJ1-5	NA	CASSFTGTGNQPQHF	TGCGCCAGCAGCTTTACCGGGACAGGTAATCAGCCCCAGCATTTT